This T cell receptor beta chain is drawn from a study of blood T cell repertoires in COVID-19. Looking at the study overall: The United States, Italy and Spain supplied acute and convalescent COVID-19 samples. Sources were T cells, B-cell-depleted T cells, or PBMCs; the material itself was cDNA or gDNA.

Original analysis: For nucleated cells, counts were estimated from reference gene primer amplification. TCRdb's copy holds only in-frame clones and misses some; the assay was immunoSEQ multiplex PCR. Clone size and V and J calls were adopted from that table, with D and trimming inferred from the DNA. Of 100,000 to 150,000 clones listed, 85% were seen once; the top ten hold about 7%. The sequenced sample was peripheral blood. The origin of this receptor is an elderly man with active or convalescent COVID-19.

This CDR3 reads CASTPTGRGNSPLHF. CDR3 in DNA: TGCGCCAGTACCCCGACAGGGAGAGGTAATTCACCCCTCCACTTT. The gene calls are TRBV5-1 and TRBJ1-6, with 7 bases matching TRBD1. Trimming cost V 8 bases and J 6 bases; bases outside gene matches: 11. The CDR3 totals 15 residues. Germline loops: CDR1 SGHRS, CDR2 YFSETQ.